Listed below are T cell receptor beta chains from one sample, sequenced in a study of graft-versus-host responses after intestinal transplantation. The data were produced by immunoSEQ multiplex PCR, yet TCRdb's version contains in-frame clones alone and is incomplete. The table has 40,000 or so clones, roughly 87% seen once. Sequencing used PBMCs, obtained about 1,000 days after transplant. Receptors originate from a human patient who received an intestinal transplant, so some T cells may come from the graft donor. Both conserved end residues are trimmed from each CDR3. The D gene is left open where the match is weak. Rows may omit the clone size; those that give it use once, few, many or a size class.

D: -
V: TRBV4-2
J: TRBJ2-3
size: medium-sized
CDR3: ASSQGLESDTQY

D: -
V: TRBV29-1
J: TRBJ2-1
size: -
CDR3: SGRGNEQF

D: -
V: TRBV6-1
J: TRBJ2-2
size: -
CDR3: ASSEASVQGWTGELF

D: -
V: TRBV6-5
J: TRBJ1-2
size: -
CDR3: ASRRQEEGYT

D: TRBD2
V: TRBV5-3
J: TRBJ2-7
size: -
CDR3: ASSLGSGVTYEQY

D: -
V: TRBV5-1
J: TRBJ2-1
size: -
CDR3: ASSPGAGTLNEQF

D: TRBD1
V: TRBV28
J: TRBJ2-5
size: -
CDR3: ASSSLTGEQETQY

D: TRBD1
V: TRBV4-1
J: TRBJ2-5
size: -
CDR3: ASSQGDREGETQY

D: TRBD1
V: TRBV27
J: TRBJ1-1
size: -
CDR3: ASSPRPGGYGGTEAF

D: -
V: TRBV19
J: TRBJ2-6
size: -
CDR3: ASSTWVSGANVLT

D: -
V: TRBV15
J: TRBJ2-5
size: -
CDR3: ATSRGPQETQY

D: -
V: TRBV27
J: TRBJ2-2
size: -
CDR3: ASSPGHYKGQLF

D: -
V: TRBV6-5
J: TRBJ2-1
size: -
CDR3: ASSYSPSHEQF

D: -
V: TRBV18
J: TRBJ2-7
size: -
CDR3: ASSGSEGYYEQY

D: TRBD1
V: TRBV9
J: TRBJ1-1
size: -
CDR3: ASSVGTGGGTEAF

D: -
V: TRBV4-1
J: TRBJ2-5
size: -
CDR3: ASSHGWSEQETQY

D: -
V: TRBV7-9
J: TRBJ1-2
size: -
CDR3: ASSPPRGGANYGYT

D: -
V: TRBV6-1
J: TRBJ2-1
size: -
CDR3: ATAGGVLYNEQF

D: -
V: TRBV5-4
J: TRBJ2-3
size: -
CDR3: ASSLGQGNTDTQY

D: TRBD2
V: TRBV6-4
J: TRBJ2-1
size: -
CDR3: ASSGSSGGANEQF

D: TRBD1
V: TRBV5-5
J: TRBJ2-3
size: -
CDR3: ASSSASGTGADTQY

D: -
V: TRBV6-5
J: TRBJ1-5
size: -
CDR3: ASSKAGNNQPQH

D: -
V: TRBV21-1
J: TRBJ2-5
size: -
CDR3: ASTGRGTGAFQETQY

D: -
V: TRBV4-1
J: TRBJ1-4
size: -
CDR3: ASSQGTATNEKLF

D: -
V: TRBV6-1
J: TRBJ1-5
size: -
CDR3: ASSEILVRGTNQPQH

D: -
V: TRBV13
J: TRBJ1-2
size: -
CDR3: ASSLGGQGDRGYT

D: TRBD2
V: TRBV19
J: TRBJ2-2
size: -
CDR3: ASSLRLAGETGELF